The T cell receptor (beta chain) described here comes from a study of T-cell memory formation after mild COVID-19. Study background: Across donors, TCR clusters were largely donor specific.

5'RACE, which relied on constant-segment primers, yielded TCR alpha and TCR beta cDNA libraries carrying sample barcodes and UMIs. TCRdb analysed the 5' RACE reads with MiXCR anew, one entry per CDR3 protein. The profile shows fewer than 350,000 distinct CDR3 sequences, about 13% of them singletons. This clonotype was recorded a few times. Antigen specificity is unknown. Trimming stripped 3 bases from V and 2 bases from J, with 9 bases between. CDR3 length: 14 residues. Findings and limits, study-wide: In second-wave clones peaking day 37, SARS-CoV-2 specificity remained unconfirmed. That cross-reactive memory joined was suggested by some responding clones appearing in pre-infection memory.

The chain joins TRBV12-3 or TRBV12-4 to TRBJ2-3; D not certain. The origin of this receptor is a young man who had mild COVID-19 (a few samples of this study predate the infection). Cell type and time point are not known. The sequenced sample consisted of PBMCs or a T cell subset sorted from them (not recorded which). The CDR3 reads CASSFTTDTDTQYF. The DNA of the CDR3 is TGTGCCAGCAGTTTTACCACGGACACAGATACGCAGTATTTT.